This T cell receptor beta chain is from a study of blood T cells in healthy people across ages (dated by TCRdb to 2013 to 2016). The study in broad terms: In model experiments, template switching captured about one uniquely barcoded TCR beta cDNA molecule for every two T cells. Age-related changes in TCR beta repertoire diversity were measured in the study by deep sequencing normalized with unique cDNA molecular identifiers. The donors were split into four age groups: young (average around 17 years), middle-aged (around 40), aged (around 67) and long-lived (approximately 89). Donors of different ages were randomly distributed across sequencing lanes to avoid experimental bias. For two donors (one aged 18 to 30 and one aged 80 or older), the study analyzed two additional independent replicas of 1 million unique cDNA reads from the same blood draw. Findings and caveats that apply to the study as a whole: As age increased, observed TCR beta diversity per million T cells dropped in a roughly linear way, and a significant reduction was already evident by age about 36. Since profiling was done on bulk unsorted PBMCs, naive and antigen-experienced compartments could not be conclusively compared. Observed TCR beta diversity correlated strongly with the percentage of naive T cells measured by flow cytometry. Because the CMV infection status of the donors was unknown, age-related changes in expanded clonotypes may potentially have been confounded. Total diversity estimates from one million sequenced T cells were considered lower bounds and underestimates. The long-lived group showed more naive CD4+ T cells, fewer expanded clones and increased TCR diversity than the aged group, suggesting age selection.

Systemically healthy Caucasian individuals from Russia, some 40 in total and aged 6 to 90 years, were included as donors. Around 10 milliliters of peripheral blood were drawn from each donor into EDTA-treated Vacutainer tubes. Ficoll-Paque density-gradient centrifugation was used to isolate PBMCs, with at least 6.5 million per sample. Trizol reagent was used to extract total RNA from PBMCs, with at least 5.5 micrograms per sample. For every donor, flow cytometry on a PBMC aliquot measured the percentage of naive CD45RAhigh/CD27high T cells. The method was 5' RACE. The sample was run on an Illumina HiSeq 2500. A second PCR of about 6 to 11 cycles was performed with a sample-barcoded 5' primer and a J-beta primer mix. A unique molecular identifier was introduced onto each TCR beta cDNA molecule by a template-switch 5' adaptor carrying 12 random nucleotides. Each sample yielded at least 3 million CDR3-containing paired-end reads. First-strand cDNA synthesis was performed from all RNA using the Mint cDNA synthesis kit, with priming by a TRBC-specific oligonucleotide. Following uracil-DNA glycosylase treatment, all cDNA underwent a first 18-cycle PCR with the universal primers M1SS and BC2_uni_R. The source study handled its data this way. Normalization of each sample was performed by random selection of 1 million high-quality reads, each carrying a distinct molecular identifier. Instead of being binned into consensus sequences, reads with shared molecular identifiers were discarded. CDR3 identification, clonotype clustering and error correction used MiTCR with a Q25 quality threshold and the strictest error-elimination algorithm. A nonparametric unseen species model with Euler transformation was used to estimate a lower bound on total TCR beta diversity. Starting from the raw public reads, TCRdb applied fastp trimming at Q25, assembled clones with MiXCR and retained in-frame beta chains. Each CDR3 protein appears once, grouped with its most common genes and DNA. These V and J calls are TCRdb output, not the study's own analysis. Here the sample has around 1,500,000 distinct CDR3 sequences; roughly 40% occur a single time. 7.9% of the sample is in the top ten clones.

V is pared back by 2 bases and J by 5 bases, with 4 bases lying between the germline termini. The CDR3 contains 13 residues, cysteine and phenylalanine counted. The DNA shown is the 39-base CDR3, in frame from base 1. CDR1 is given as MGHDK and CDR2 as SYGVNS, both from the germline V gene. This clonotype was counted between two and nine times. Its antigen remains unidentified. No base quality values were provided; no much bigger clone lies one nucleotide off. Sequenced: blood. This chain is built from TRBV25-1 and TRBJ1-6, with no confidently assigned D gene. This TCR was recovered from a woman younger than 35 in good health. The DNA reads as follows: TGTGCCAGCAGTGAAGGGCATAATTCACCCCTCCACTTT. The translation is CASSEGHNSPLHF.